This T cell receptor beta chain emerged from a study of T cell clonotyping in hematopoietic cell transplantation. Data came from immunoSEQ multiplex PCR; TCRdb stores just in-frame clones and leaves some out. Of fewer than 7,000 clones in the sample, around 71% were seen once. Recipients were bled about 28 days pretransplant and at posttransplant days 30, 100, 180. V shed 2 bases and J 1 base; nucleotides not matched to a gene: 1. The germline gives CDR1 SGHNT, CDR2 YYREEE (reference sequence). The CDR3 contains 14 residues. Material: PBMCs, obtained 180 days after allogeneic stem cell transplant. The gene calls are TRBV5-4 and TRBJ2-7; the match to TRBD2 covers 9 bases. This TCR came from a male patient aged 50 to 60 who had an allogeneic stem cell transplant from an unrelated donor, so the T cells may come from the graft donor. Some clones in this sample may be carry-over from other donors' samples. The CDR3 DNA reads TGTGCCAGCAGCTTTGCGGGAGGGTCCTACGAGCAGTACTTC. Protein sequence: CASSFAGGSYEQYF. The full variable domain, in which reference TRBV5-4 and TRBJ2-7 provide the parts outside the CDR3, is ETGVTQSPTHLIKTRGQQVTLRCSSQSGHNTVSWYQQALGQGPQFIFQYYREEENGRGNFPPRFSGLQFPNYSSELNVNALELDDSALYLCASSFAGGSYEQYFGPGTRLTVT.